Sequencing of this TCR beta chain was carried out in a study of cytomegalovirus exposure and HLA in healthy donors. The CDR3 runs to 16 residues. CDR1 and CDR2 (germline): LGHNT, FRNRAP. Trimming removed 4 bases from V and 1 base from J; junction bases left unmatched: 4. Vbeta (60) and Jbeta (13) primers were used in the PCR. The data were produced by immunoSEQ multiplex PCR, yet TCRdb's version contains in-frame clones alone and is incomplete. This sample has roughly 150,000 clones, with about 10% found just once. As concerns this clone: What it recognizes is unknown.

The study, taken as a whole, reports: Later analysis identified several of the most significant clusters that appeared linked to common viral pathogens. It was taken for granted in presence/absence analyses that sequencing depth across donors was roughly uniform. Reported findings show TCR beta sequences accurately forecast HLA-A and HLA-B alleles in most subjects.

This chain connects TRBV12-5 to TRBJ2-2; 9 positions agree with TRBD2. Sequenced: PBMCs. This clonotype was sampled from a man in his fifties in good health and CMV-seronegative. In nucleotides, the CDR3 is TGTGCTAGTGGTTCCCGACTAGCGGTGAACACCGGGGAGCTGTTTTTT. Protein: CASGSRLAVNTGELFF.